What follows is one T cell receptor (beta chain) and its context. The target antigen is unknown. Other DNA sequences in the same sample also yield this CDR3. These data are taken from a study of beta chain features in type 1 diabetes. Study-level results: Type 1 diabetes patients showed a moderate but significant shortening of TCRB CDR3s in all four CD4+ subsets.

This CDR3 comprises 13 residues. With V trimmed by 4 bases and J by 5 bases, 4 bases remained unmatched. In germline, CDR1 is SGHNT, CDR2 YYREEE (reference sequence). The sequenced template was cDNA made from the entire isolated RNA. The assay was immunoSEQ multiplex PCR, and TCRdb's table has in-frame clones only and misses some. The sample has about 650,000 clones; around 12% are singletons. This receptor was identified in a young man with type 1 diabetes. The rearrangement links TRBV5-4 to TRBJ2-5, with 8 bases identical to TRBD1. Sequences were obtained from naive CD4+ T cells from blood. The CDR3 DNA reads TGTGCCAGCAGCCCCGGACAGGGCGAGACCCAGTACTTC. This translates into CASSPGQGETQYF.